The 8 T cell receptor beta chains in this list originate from one sample, sequenced in a study of T cells in Graves' hyperthyroidism and ophthalmopathy. TCR beta CDR3 sequences were amplified from RNA transcripts. TCR CDR3 regions were first amplified by RT-PCR with HTBI primers. TCRdb reprocessed the multiplex PCR reads with MiXCR, giving one entry per CDR3 protein. This sample has 300,000 or so distinct CDR3 sequences, with 15% to 20% found just once. Material for sequencing was blood. Receptor source: a young man with Graves' hyperthyroidism.

The chain uses TRBV11-1 and TRBJ2-5; D not certain. The V end lost 5 bases, the J end lost 5 bases, and 18 bases lay between the germline ends. The germline V gene has CDR1 SGHAT and CDR2 FQDESV (reference sequence). This CDR3 is built from 15 residues. CDR3 region: CASSPKRRLLETQYF. CDR3 sequence (DNA): TGTGCCAGCAGCCCCAAGCGAAGACTCCTCGAGACCCAGTACTTC.

This clonotype came up many times. This rearrangement joins TRBV3-1 to TRBJ1-5; perhaps TRBD1 as D (5 bases). CDR3 length: 14 residues. V was pared by 4 bases and J by 3 bases, with 10 bases between. The germline V gene encodes CDR1 LGHDT and CDR2 YNNKEL (reference sequence). The CDR3 DNA is TGTGCCAGCAGCCGTACAGGACCCAATCAGCCCCAGCATTTT. Translation gives CASSRTGPNQPQHF.

The table lists this clonotype with many counts. The chain links TRBV6-6 to TRBJ1-5; weak D call: TRBD1 (5 bases). CDR1 MNHNY and CDR2 SVGAGI come from the germline V gene (reference sequence). The V and J ends lost 2 bases and 1 base respectively, with 9 bases between them. This CDR3 comprises 15 residues. The CDR3 protein is CASSYDGGSNQPQHF. The CDR3 DNA sequence: TGTGCCAGCAGTTACGATGGGGGAAGCAATCAGCCCCAGCATTTT.

There are many counts of this clonotype. The rearrangement links TRBV5-6 to TRBJ1-4, with a possible D match to TRBD1 (6 bases). The CDR3 runs to 15 residues. V was clipped by 1 base and J by 5 bases, with 12 bases between them. Germline CDR1 reads SGHDT; CDR2 reads YYEEEE. CDR3 in amino acids: CASSLTTTGNEKLFF. In DNA form, the CDR3 reads TGTGCCAGCAGCTTGACTACGACAGGCAATGAAAAACTGTTTTTT.

The sample holds a few counts of this clonotype. The rearrangement links TRBV10-2 to TRBJ2-1; 14 bases map to TRBD2. Germline V CDR1 and CDR2: WSHSY, SAAADI. This CDR3 has 15 residues. The junction had 11 bases not matched to a gene; V was cut back by 7 bases and J by 12 bases. The CDR3 is CASMEGLAGVSGQFF. The CDR3 DNA reads TGCGCCAGCATGGAGGGACTAGCGGGAGTGTCCGGGCAGTTCTTC.

This clonotype was recorded many times. The chain carries TRBV29-1 and TRBJ2-1; D is ambiguous. The V gene's germline CDR1 is SQVTM and CDR2 ANQGSEA. This CDR3 region has 14 residues. V gave up 6 bases and J gave up 1 base, with 13 bases separating them. The DNA for the CDR3 is TGCAGCGTCCCTCTATCCGGGTCCTACAATGAGCAGTTCTTC. This sequence encodes CSVPLSGSYNEQFF.

The genes are TRBV5-4 and TRBJ2-2; 9 nucleotides line up with TRBD2. Germline loops: CDR1 SGHNT, CDR2 YYREEE (reference sequence). This CDR3 is built from 14 residues. Germline trimming cut 7 bases from V and 7 bases from J; bases unmatched to any gene: 8. CDR3 DNA: TGTGCCAGCGAAGCGGGAGGACTAGGCGGGGAGCTGTTTTTT. It translates to CASEAGGLGGELFF.

This clonotype occurred many times. The chain joins TRBV27 to TRBJ1-1, with D perhaps TRBD1 (5 bases). From germline, CDR1 is MNHEY and CDR2 SMNVEV (reference sequence). The CDR3 runs 15 residues. V shed 0 bases and J shed 1 base, with 9 bases lying between them. The DNA of the CDR3 is TGTGCCAGCAGTTTATCAAGAGGGACGAACACTGAAGCTTTCTTT. Encoded protein: CASSLSRGTNTEAFF.